Detailed here is one T cell receptor beta chain. The V and J ends lost 8 bases and 9 bases, in that order; junction bases with no gene match: 15. Germline CDR1 is MDHEN and CDR2 is SYDVKM. The CDR3 covers 15 residues. How the authors handled the data: Counts of nucleated cells, estimated from reference gene primer amplification, were obtained. Data came from immunoSEQ multiplex PCR; TCRdb stores just in-frame clones and leaves some out. The DNA gave D and trimming, while V, J and clone size come from that table. The table has about 200,000 clones, about 85% seen once. This sample is part of a study of blood T cell repertoires in COVID-19. Study summary: The United States, Italy and Spain provided the acute and convalescent COVID-19 samples. T cells, B-cell-depleted T cells, or PBMCs supplied cDNA or gDNA.

Sequenced: peripheral blood. The gene calls are TRBV28 and TRBJ2-1; 8 nucleotides agree with TRBD1. The receptor was derived from an elderly woman with acute or convalescent COVID-19. The CDR3 DNA reads as TGTGCCAGCCGCAGCCCGGCAGGGGGCTTGCGTGAGCAGTTCTTC. This gives the protein CASRSPAGGLREQFF.